A selection of T cell receptor beta chains follows, all from one sample in a study of cytomegalovirus exposure and HLA in healthy donors. Repertoires were generated with immunoSEQ multiplex PCR, while TCRdb's copy carries only in-frame clones and drops some. This sample yields about 200,000 clones, of which around 80% are seen a single time; approximately 2.1% belongs to the top ten. Input material: PBMCs. These receptors were obtained from a man aged 25 to 40 in good health and CMV-seronegative. Both conserved end residues are part of each CDR3. D genes are given only for firm matches.

V	length	J	D	CDR3
TRBV7-9	18	TRBJ1-1	.	CASSLVGRRGKENTEAFF
TRBV5-6	15	TRBJ2-7	TRBD1	CASSTRQGAWYEQYF
TRBV15	14	TRBJ1-1	.	CATSRAAKGLEAFF
TRBV7-2	15	TRBJ1-5	.	CASSPRGGVNQPQHF
TRBV6-1	11	TRBJ2-1	TRBD1	CAASGQGRWFF
TRBV5-6	16	TRBJ1-5	TRBD1	CASSHDRGLSNQPQHF
TRBV10-2	12	.	.	CASRGQAYEQYF
TRBV2	15	TRBJ1-5	.	CASSDEGLGNQPQHF
TRBV25-1	14	TRBJ1-5	.	CASSDEGGNQPQHF
TRBV13	19	TRBJ2-1	TRBD2	CASSTRLAGGIYSYNEQFF
TRBV9	14	TRBJ2-7	TRBD1	CASSIRQGPYEQYF
TRBV13	15	TRBJ1-1	.	CASSYPGGLNTEAFF
TRBV28	12	TRBJ2-3	.	CASSLRTSPQYF
TRBV7-9	10	TRBJ1-1	.	CASGDYEAFF
TRBV19	12	TRBJ2-5	.	CAVRANQETQYF
TRBV11-2	14	TRBJ2-3	.	CASSRRGGTDTQYF
TRBV28	12	TRBJ1-2	TRBD1	CASSRDSYGYTF
TRBV14	13	TRBJ2-1	TRBD2	CASRNSGSNEQFF
TRBV14	17	TRBJ2-1	TRBD2	CASSPRSFSGRLNEQFF
TRBV5-4	17	TRBJ2-2	.	CASSLSLRQGSTGELFF
TRBV28	17	TRBJ2-3	TRBD1	CASSFTRKDRSTDTQYF
TRBV19	15	TRBJ1-2	TRBD1	CASSMPGQGKYGYTF
TRBV6-4	15	TRBJ1-1	.	CASSDSAGLQGTAFF
TRBV28	16	TRBJ2-6	.	CASTARSPSGANVLTF
TRBV28	16	TRBJ2-7	TRBD2	CASRIPRASGSYEQYF
TRBV5-1	15	TRBJ2-3	TRBD1	CASRLGQDATDTQYF
TRBV10-1	13	TRBJ1-1	.	CASSGTVNTEAFF
TRBV11-2	12	TRBJ2-3	.	CASSLNTDTQYF
TRBV13	16	TRBJ1-6	TRBD1	CASSLVTGGPNSPLHF
TRBV5-4	16	TRBJ2-1	TRBD1	CASSSRKDRVINEQFF
TRBV29-1	13	TRBJ2-3	.	CSVEYRTEDTQYF
TRBV6-5	12	TRBJ2-5	.	CASSAIGETQYF
TRBV5-8	16	TRBJ1-5	TRBD1	CASSIGTEGNRQPQHF
TRBV28	16	TRBJ2-3	TRBD2	CASSLLGTSGRDTQYF
TRBV4-1	17	TRBJ2-3	.	CASSPTAMGGFTDTQYF
TRBV28	13	TRBJ2-5	.	CASSSAVKETQYF
TRBV5-1	14	TRBJ2-2	.	CASSPRTNTGELFF
TRBV6-1	15	TRBJ1-5	TRBD1	CASSEGTGGFQPQHF
TRBV5-6	18	TRBJ1-1	.	CASSYGAVFGGLNTEAFF
TRBV5-1	15	TRBJ1-4	.	CASSLSGGEYEKLFF
TRBV2	13	TRBJ2-6	.	CASTGSGANVLTF
TRBV5-5	13	TRBJ2-2	.	CASSFPGPGELFF
TRBV11-2	16	TRBJ1-2	TRBD1	CASSLPGVQGAQGYTF
TRBV11-2	18	TRBJ2-3	TRBD2	CASSWALLAGGSTDTQYF
TRBV6-1	15	TRBJ1-4	.	CASSETTRGYEKLFF
TRBV13	15	TRBJ1-2	.	CASSFGRALNYGYTF